One and the same sample provided the 11 T cell receptor beta chains below, sequenced in a study of PD-1 blockade in classical Hodgkin lymphoma. The protocol was immunoSEQ multiplex PCR, while the TCRdb copy is restricted to in-frame clones and leaves out a portion. The sample contains a few thousand clones, 82% of which appear only once. After autologous stem cell transplantation all patients relapsed, and prior brentuximab vedotin exposure differed between cohorts. PBMCs were thawed, and CD8+ T cells were then isolated from them by magnetic negative selection. Sequencing used CD8+ T cells from blood, obtained at baseline. These receptors came from a human donor with classical Hodgkin lymphoma.

The chain carries TRBV5-6 and TRBJ2-2, with D perhaps matching TRBD2 (6 bases). From germline, CDR1 is SGHDT and CDR2 YYEEEE. V was cut by 0 bases and J by 4 bases, with 10 bases left in between. The CDR3 has 15 residues. CDR3 DNA: TGTGCCAGCAGCTTGGCCGGGGGTTTCACCGGGGAGCTGTTTTTT. It is translated as CASSLAGGFTGELFF.

The chain uses TRBV11-2 and TRBJ2-2, with D possibly TRBD2 on 6 matching bases. Trimming pared 1 base from V and 8 bases from J, leaving 14 bases between. The CDR3 is 15 amino acids. CDR1 and CDR2 from the germline V gene are SGHAT and FQNNGV. The CDR3 region has the DNA TGTGCCAGCAGCTTAGTCTGGGGGGTAGAGGGGGAGCTGTTTTTT. Translating it yields CASSLVWGVEGELFF. Filled out from reference TRBV11-2 and TRBJ2-2, the complete variable domain reads EAGVAQSPRYKIIEKRQSVAFWCNPISGHATLYWYQQILGQGPKLLIQFQNNGVVDDSQLPKDRFSAERLKGVDSTLKIQPAKLEDSAVYLCASSLVWGVEGELFFGEGSRLTVL.

The chain couples TRBV7-6 to TRBJ1-1, with TRBD1 identical over 9 bases. The CDR3 runs to 14 residues. V trimming: 5 bases; J trimming: 5 bases; junction bases outside the gene matches: 6. The germline CDR1 and CDR2 sequences are SGHVS and FNYEAQ. CDR3 nucleotide sequence: TGTGCCAGCAGCCAGGACAGGGGAAGGACTGAAGCTTTCTTT. Protein: CASSQDRGRTEAFF. The full variable domain, rest sourced from reference TRBV7-6 and TRBJ1-1, is GAGVSQSPRYKVTKRGQDVALRCDPISGHVSLYWYRQALGQGPEFLTYFNYEAQQDKSGLPNDRFSAERPEGSISTLTIQRTEQRDSAMYRCASSQDRGRTEAFFGQGTRLTVV.

In DNA, the CDR3 is TGTGCCAGCAGCCCTGCCGGGGCCTCTGGGGCCAACGTCCTGACTTTC. It yields the protein CASSPAGASGANVLTF. The rearrangement uses TRBV5-6 and TRBJ2-6, with D perhaps assigned TRBD1 or TRBD2 (5 bases each). The V and J ends lost 4 bases and 0 bases respectively, with 11 bases between them. The CDR3 runs to 16 residues. Germline V gene lookup returns CDR1 SGHDT and CDR2 YYEEEE.

The chain carries TRBV6-4 and TRBJ2-2; 7 bases are shared with TRBD2. V gave up 6 bases and J gave up 3 bases; unmatched junction bases: 7. The CDR3 sequence is 15 residues long. Germline V gene sequence: CDR1 MRHNA, CDR2 SNTAGT. Here the CDR3 DNA reads TGTGCCAGCAGCTCTCGGCTAGCGGACACCGGGGAGCTGTTTTTT. It is translated as CASSSRLADTGELFF.

This clone was recorded once. The junction departs from germline at one end; a sequencing error may be responsible. The chain links TRBV7-8 to TRBJ2-5; 10 nucleotides align to TRBD2. The CDR3 spans 14 residues. Germline CDR1 SGHVS, CDR2 FQNEAQ. For the CDR3, the DNA is TGTGCCAGCAGCCTAGCGGGGGCCCAAGAGACCCAGTACTTC. Amino acids: CASSLAGAQETQYF.

The V call is TRBV6-4, the J call TRBJ2-3; 11 bases fit TRBD2. Germline V gene sequence: CDR1 MRHNA, CDR2 SNTAGT. The CDR3 contains 14 residues. The J segment lost 4 bases and the V segment lost 6 bases, leaving 3 bases of the junction unmatched. The CDR3 region has the DNA TGTGCCAGCAGCCCGGGACTAGCGGCAGATACGCAGTATTTT. Residues: CASSPGLAADTQYF.

The chain has TRBV6-6 and TRBJ1-1, with D uncertain. V gave up 7 bases and J gave up 7 bases, with 10 bases separating them. The CDR3 covers 11 residues. CDR1 is MNHNY, CDR2 SVGAGI, per germline (reference sequence). CDR3 bases: TGTGCCAGCACCCCTGGGATTGAAGCTTTCTTT. The encoded protein is CASTPGIEAFF.

In its sample, this clone is large (0.1 to 1%). V and J are TRBV19 and TRBJ2-7; maybe TRBD2 (6 bases). The germline V and J ends were trimmed by 6 bases and 6 bases, with 27 bases remaining between them. The CDR3 totals 17 residues. Germline CDR1 and CDR2: LNHDA and SQIVND (reference sequence). CDR3 nucleotides: TGTGCCAGTAGCCCGTTTGGACTCTTAGGCCTCGGGGGCGAGCAGTACTTC. Protein product: CASSPFGLLGLGGEQYF.

As regards this clone: Sequence at one end of the junction differs from germline and may be a read error. Other DNA sequences in the same sample also yield this CDR3. The rearrangement uses TRBV6-5 and TRBJ1-2; D remains unclear. This CDR3 has 15 residues. The germline V gene encodes CDR1 MNHEY and CDR2 SVGAGI. Here the CDR3 reads CASSYEAVNYYGYTF. CDR3 bases: TGTGCCAGCAGTTACGAGGCAGTTAACTACTACGGCTACACCTTC.

This chain connects TRBV4-2 to TRBJ2-6; 7 bases align to TRBD2. The ends lost 0 bases at V and 0 bases at J; junction bases unmatched: 5. This CDR3 is 18 amino acids long. CDR1 is LGHNA, CDR2 YNFKEQ, per germline. In nucleotides, the CDR3 is TGTGCCAGCAGCCAAGATAGAGGCGGGAGCTCTGGGGCCAACGTCCTGACTTTC. Its protein product is CASSQDRGGSSGANVLTF.